These 17 T cell receptor beta chains share one sample of origin, sequenced in a study of cytomegalovirus exposure and HLA in healthy donors. It was with 60 Vbeta and 13 Jbeta primers that the PCR ran. The assay was immunoSEQ multiplex PCR, and TCRdb's table has in-frame clones only and misses some. The repertoire holds 150,000 to 200,000 clones, with around 77% as singletons. Sequenced sample: PBMCs. These receptors all come from a woman in her 30s in good health and CMV-seronegative.

V is TRBV9 and J is TRBJ2-7, with 13 nucleotides matching TRBD2. V lost 4 bases, J lost 5 bases, and 3 bases stayed unmatched. Germline loops: CDR1 SGDLS, CDR2 YYNGEE. The CDR3 sequence is 14 residues long. The CDR3 DNA is TGTGCCAGCAGCTATGGGACTAGCGGGGACGAGCAGTACTTC. Its translation: CASSYGTSGDEQYF.

This clone has only one observation. The chain joins TRBV19 to TRBJ1-2; D is uncertain. The CDR3 has 12 amino acids. V lost 2 bases to trimming and J lost 5 bases, with 6 bases between them. Looked up from germline, CDR1 is LNHDA and CDR2 is SQIVND (reference sequence). CDR3 bases: TGTGCCAGTAGTATAACGGGTTATGGCTACACCTTC. Translated: CASSITGYGYTF.

The chain couples TRBV5-5 to TRBJ1-1; 7 bases map to TRBD1. CDR1 and CDR2 (germline): SGHKS, YYEKEE (reference sequence). The V segment lost 0 bases and the J segment 1 base; nucleotides outside the gene matches: 9. This CDR3 spans 17 amino acids. CDR3 protein: CASSLVTGEEGNTEAFF. CDR3 DNA sequence: TGTGCCAGCAGCTTGGTAACAGGGGAGGAGGGGAACACTGAAGCTTTCTTT.

J is TRBJ1-1 and V is TRBV5-1, with 7 bases matching TRBD1. The CDR3 extends over 14 amino acids. V lost 5 bases, J lost 1 base, and 5 bases stayed unmatched. Germline CDR1 and CDR2: SGHRS and YFSETQ. The CDR3 DNA reads TGCGCCAGCAGGATGACAGGGTGGAACACTGAAGCTTTCTTT. Protein product: CASRMTGWNTEAFF.

V gene TRBV5-1 combines with J gene TRBJ2-1; D possibly corresponds to TRBD1 (6 bases). The V end was cut by 0 bases, the J end by 5 bases, with 9 bases between. The CDR3 loop spans 14 amino acids. The germline V gene encodes CDR1 SGHRS and CDR2 YFSETQ. The CDR3 DNA sequence: TGCGCCAGCAGCTTGGGACGGACAGACAATGAGCAGTTCTTC. Its translation is CASSLGRTDNEQFF.

The rearrangement uses TRBV2 and TRBJ1-1; D might be TRBD1 (5 bases). Germline V lookup: CDR1 SNHLY, CDR2 FYNNEI. Trimming shortened V by 3 bases and J by 3 bases, and 11 bases separated the two germline ends. The CDR3 consists of 14 residues. Here the CDR3 reads CASSEGGEDTEAFF. The CDR3 bases are TGTGCCAGCAGTGAGGGGGGAGAGGACACTGAAGCTTTCTTT.

The V gene is TRBV27, the J gene TRBJ2-1; D call uncertain. CDR1 and CDR2 from the germline V gene are MNHEY and SMNVEV (reference sequence). V was clipped by 2 bases and J by 4 bases, with 9 bases between them. This CDR3 contains 14 residues. The CDR3 DNA reads as TGTGCCAGCAGTTTAAACAGACCGTACAATGAGCAGTTCTTC. Encoded protein: CASSLNRPYNEQFF.

V usage is TRBV21-1 and J usage is TRBJ1-5. TRBV21-1 is annotated as a pseudogene. The CDR3 sequence is 17 residues long. The CDR3 DNA follows: TGTGCCAGCAGCCTACCGGGGGGTTTCACCCCGGGCCAGCCCCAGCATTTT. This translates into CASSLPGGFTPGQPQHF.

The gene calls are TRBV2 and TRBJ1-3, with 10 bases lining up with TRBD1. CDR1 and CDR2 (germline): SNHLY, FYNNEI. With V trimmed by 6 bases and J by 0 bases, 2 bases remained unmatched. The CDR3 is 15 amino acids. The CDR3 DNA sequence: TGTGCCAGCAGGGACAGGGGGAGCTCTGGAAACACCATATATTTT. Protein: CASRDRGSSGNTIYF.

The DNA of the CDR3 is TGTGCCAGCAGTGAAGTTCGGGGTTCCTACGAGCAGTACTTC. It encodes CASSEVRGSYEQYF. The chain uses TRBV6-1 and TRBJ2-5, with D perhaps matching TRBD2 (5 bases). Matching the DNA end better, TRBJ2-7 makes the J call doubtful. Germline V gene data show CDR1 as MNHNS and CDR2 as SASEGT. This CDR3 is 14 amino acids long.

The chain has TRBV5-1 and TRBJ1-1; unclear D gene. V lost 6 bases to trimming and J lost 1 base, with 16 bases between them. Germline V lookup: CDR1 SGHRS, CDR2 YFSETQ. The CDR3 runs to 15 residues. The DNA of the CDR3 is TGCGCCAGCACCCAAACTGGTTCCGCGAACACTGAAGCTTTCTTT. This translates into CASTQTGSANTEAFF.

The chain uses TRBV18 and TRBJ2-1; 8 bases align to TRBD2. There are 17 residues in the CDR3. Germline values: CDR1 KGHSH, CDR2 LQKENI. V shed 6 bases and J 3 bases; nucleotides not matched to a gene: 13. This chain's CDR3 is CASSPSLLAGNYNEQFF. CDR3 sequence (DNA): TGTGCCAGCTCCCCAAGCCTGCTAGCGGGTAACTACAATGAGCAGTTCTTC.

This clone was detected only once. One end of the junction fails to match germline, which may point to a read error. This chain joins TRBV4-2 and TRBJ1-2; D remains ambiguous. The CDR3 extends over 12 amino acids. Germline assignment: CDR1 LGHNA and CDR2 YNFKEQ. The DNA of the CDR3 is TGTGCCAGCGGCCAGGAGAACTATGGCTACACCTTC. Protein product: CASGQENYGYTF.

In its sample, this clone was seen once. The chain couples TRBV25-1 to TRBJ2-2; 9 nucleotides agree with TRBD2. Trimming removed 10 bases from V and 6 bases from J; junction bases left unmatched: 6. The CDR3 has 13 amino acids. The germline CDR1 and CDR2 sequences are MGHDK and SYGVNS. The CDR3 protein is CATLAGAAGELFF. The CDR3 DNA is TGTGCCACGTTAGCGGGAGCGGCCGGGGAGCTGTTTTTT.

The V and J genes are TRBV5-1 and TRBJ1-2; no reliable D call. Germline-derived CDR1 and CDR2 are SGHRS and YFSETQ. The ends were cut back, 2 bases at V and 2 bases at J, with 7 bases in the middle. The CDR3 covers 13 residues. CDR3 residues: CASSFRPNYGYTF. Written as DNA, the CDR3 is TGCGCCAGCAGCTTCCGTCCCAACTATGGCTACACCTTC.

The chain carries TRBV4-1 and TRBJ1-1; D not certain. CDR1 and CDR2 (germline): MGHRA, YSYEKL. The CDR3 runs to 14 residues. Trimming removed 4 bases at V and 1 base at J, with 10 bases between. CDR3 loop: CASSPQQKNTEAFF. The CDR3 region has the DNA TGCGCCAGCAGCCCCCAACAGAAGAACACTGAAGCTTTCTTT.

The chain has TRBV4-3 and TRBJ2-1; a possible D gene is TRBD2 (6 bases). In germline, CDR1 is LGHNA, CDR2 YSLEER. With 1 base removed from V and 10 bases from J, the gap between germline ends came to 17 bases. This CDR3 has 15 amino acids. In nucleotides, the CDR3 is TGCGCCAGCAGCCAAGGTGTAGGGGCGGGAATGGAGCAGTTCTTC. This gives the protein CASSQGVGAGMEQFF.